This TCR beta chain was recovered during a study of shared clonotypes between healthy human individuals. CDR1 is MNHNS, CDR2 SASEGT, per germline. V lost 7 bases, J lost 0 bases, and 15 bases lay in between. The CDR3 runs 15 residues. As to this clone: Antigen: not known.

Notes on the study in general: Some clonotypes were shared by all four sorted-subset donors, while others were not shared. The non-shared ones had lower generation probabilities than the shared ones.

Assay used: immunoSEQ multiplex PCR; TCRdb lists only in-frame clones, some missing. The table has 2.3 million or so clones, over 85% seen once. Sequenced input: naive CD4+ T cells from PBMCs. The subset is: CD45RA+ positively selected. The rearrangement joins TRBV6-1 to TRBJ2-5; perhaps TRBD1 as D (5 bases). This receptor was taken from a young man in good health. Some clones in this sample may be carry-over from other donors' samples. CDR3 DNA sequence: TGTGCCAGCACCCAACTCCCAGGGTACCAAGAGACCCAGTACTTC. Translated, it gives CASTQLPGYQETQYF.